This T cell receptor (beta chain) was sequenced in a study of Graves' ophthalmopathy and Graves' hyperthyroidism. The CDR3 spans 13 residues. CDR1 and CDR2 (germline): MNHEY, SVGAGI. The V segment lost 2 bases and the J segment 4 bases; nucleotides outside the gene matches: 1. Amplification of TCR beta CDR3 regions used RNA transcripts. An initial RT-PCR round employing HTBI primers preceded a second-round multiplex PCR. TCRdb reprocessed the multiplex PCR reads via MiXCR and lists one record per CDR3 protein. The data hold a few hundred thousand distinct CDR3 sequences, with roughly 14% observed a single time. Notes on the study in general: The majority of expanded thyroid clonotypes above 0.001 frequency also occurred in blood. As the model predicted ophthalmopathy progression, it achieved a sensitivity of just over 70% and a specificity of around 76%.

The PBMCs had their origin in 8.5 to 10 ml of fresh peripheral blood. The sample holds many counts of this clonotype. As yet, its antigen is unknown. V usage is TRBV6-5 and J usage is TRBJ1-2, with 7 bases lining up with TRBD1. This TCR was recovered from a woman aged 18-29 years with stable Graves' hyperthyroidism. The sample comprised peripheral blood. CDR3 DNA: TGTGCCAGCAGTTACGGGACAGTCTATGGCTACACCTTC. Translated: CASSYGTVYGYTF.